The TCR beta chain under discussion was sequenced for a study of T cell repertoires in cytomegalovirus infection. Study conclusions and caveats: What dominated the ex vivo response were HLA-C-restricted CMV-specific TCR beta clonotypes.

The CDR3 has 12 amino acids. Between the trimmed V and J ends, which lost 8 bases and 6 bases, there was a span of 13 bases. Germline loops: CDR1 ENHRY, CDR2 SYGVKD. One entry per CDR3 protein, called by TCRdb with MiXCR from the reads. The top ten clones hold 1.5% to 2% of a sample with approximately 250,000 distinct CDR3 sequences, 9% to 15% of them seen once. This clonotype showed up many times. Its target is not known. The sequenced material came from PBMCs. The chain uses TRBV10-3 and TRBJ1-2; D unclear. The clonotype originates from a human donor in good health (CMV status not recorded). Some clones in this sample may be carry-over from other donors' samples. Here the CDR3 reads CAIEEAADGYTF. The CDR3 coding sequence is TGTGCCATCGAGGAGGCGGCTGATGGCTACACCTTC.